This is a list of T cell receptor beta chains from one sample in a study of blood T cells in healthy people across ages. One entry per CDR3 protein results from TCRdb running MiXCR on the 5' RACE reads. The sample includes roughly 800,000 distinct CDR3 sequences, more than 45% seen only once; the top ten take about 20%. The sequenced sample was blood. The receptors come from a man in his thirties or forties in good health. The CDR3 runs from the conserved cysteine through the conserved F or W. A D gene is named only where the DNA matches it firmly. Not all rows give a size; the values are once, few, many and, for expanded clones, a class.

V gene	D gene	clone size	J gene	CDR3 protein	CDR3 DNA
TRBV28	TRBD1	-	TRBJ1-1	CASTPGQGANTEAFF	TGTGCCAGCACCCCGGGCCAGGGGGCGAACACTGAAGCTTTCTTT
TRBV27	TRBD1	-	TRBJ1-1	CASSSDRGVNTEAFF	TGTGCCAGCAGTTCGGACAGGGGGGTGAACACTGAAGCTTTCTTT
TRBV2	-	-	TRBJ2-5	CASNPYRGQETQYF	TGTGCCAGCAACCCTTACCGGGGGCAAGAGACCCAGTACTTC
TRBV20-1	TRBD1	-	TRBJ2-7	CSARLTGGRYEQYF	TGCAGTGCTAGGCTTACAGGGGGCCGCTACGAGCAGTACTTC
TRBV9	-	-	TRBJ1-1	CASSLGGAMMNTEAFF	TGTGCCAGCAGCTTGGGGGGGGCCATGATGAACACTGAAGCTTTCTTT
TRBV30	-	-	TRBJ2-7	CAWGDIDYEQYF	TGTGCCTGGGGGGACATAGACTACGAGCAGTACTTC
TRBV6-5	-	once	TRBJ2-7	CASSYNPRDSSYEQYF	TGTGCCAGCAGTTACAATCCACGGGACTCCTCCTACGAGCAGTACTTC
TRBV9	TRBD2	-	TRBJ2-3	CASSGTSNSDTQYF	TGTGCCAGCAGCGGGACTAGCAATTCAGATACGCAGTATTTT
TRBV7-2	-	-	TRBJ1-5	CASSPYGQPQHF	TGTGCCAGCAGCCCTTACGGTCAGCCCCAGCATTTT
TRBV20-1	-	few	TRBJ2-3	CSASGGDPQYF	TGCAGTGCTAGCGGAGGCGACCCGCAGTATTTT
TRBV25-1	-	-	TRBJ2-4	CASKKGESIQYF	TGTGCCAGCAAGAAGGGAGAAAGCATTCAGTACTTC
TRBV20-1	TRBD2	-	TRBJ2-3	CSATSGGFTDTQYF	TGCAGTGCGACTAGCGGGGGATTCACAGATACGCAGTATTTT
TRBV5-1	-	few	TRBJ2-1	CASSPPNAVYNEQFF	TGCGCCAGCAGTCCCCCCAACGCAGTCTACAATGAGCAGTTCTTC
TRBV10-3	-	-	TRBJ2-7	CAIKRDSDLSEQYF	TGTGCCATCAAGAGGGACTCCGATTTATCCGAGCAGTACTTC
TRBV29-1	TRBD1	few	TRBJ2-5	CSGAGTVQETQYF	TGCAGCGGGGCCGGGACAGTCCAAGAGACCCAGTACTTC
TRBV7-9	TRBD2	-	TRBJ2-3	CASSNLAGEGGDTQYF	TGTGCCAGCAGCAACTTAGCGGGAGAAGGGGGAGATACGCAGTATTTT
TRBV19	-	-	TRBJ2-7	CASSIGRGEQYF	TGTGCCAGTAGTATAGGTCGGGGCGAGCAGTACTTC
TRBV6-5	-	-	TRBJ1-4	CASSYTRKGTNEKLFF	TGTGCCAGCAGTTACACGCGAAAGGGGACTAATGAAAAACTGTTTTTT
TRBV14	-	-	TRBJ2-3	CVSSPGIADTQYF	TGTGTCAGCAGCCCGGGGATTGCAGATACGCAGTATTTT
TRBV19	-	-	TRBJ1-1	CASRNSENTEAFF	TGTGCCAGTAGAAACAGCGAGAACACTGAAGCTTTCTTT
TRBV28	-	-	TRBJ1-1	CASSQGLVRKAFF	TGTGCCAGCAGTCAGGGGTTAGTACGCAAAGCTTTCTTT
TRBV5-1	-	-	TRBJ2-5	CASSLADDSRQETQYF	TGCGCCAGCAGCTTGGCCGATGATAGTCGGCAAGAGACCCAGTACTTC
TRBV12-3/TRBV12-4	TRBD2	-	TRBJ2-1	CASSFGGGRSHSEQFF	TGTGCCAGCAGTTTCGGCGGCGGGAGGAGTCATAGTGAGCAGTTCTTC
TRBV12-3/TRBV12-4	TRBD2	-	TRBJ2-4	CASSFFRGWRGGNIQYF	TGTGCCAGCAGTTTCTTTAGAGGTTGGCGGGGGGGTAACATTCAGTACTTC
TRBV28	-	-	TRBJ1-5	CASSLPRLGDGSNQPQHF	TGTGCCAGCAGTTTGCCCCGATTGGGGGATGGGAGCAATCAGCCCCAGCATTTT
TRBV6-5	TRBD1	-	TRBJ2-7	CASSYPYRGGYEQYF	TGTGCCAGCAGTTACCCGTACAGGGGCGGGTACGAGCAGTACTTC